The 19 T cell receptor beta chains listed next were all sequenced from one sample in a study of identical twins. TCRdb reprocessed the 5' RACE reads with MiXCR, giving one entry per CDR3 protein. The data show around 530,000 distinct CDR3 sequences, with around 15% seen just once and 0.44% held by the top ten. In addition, the sample was reused for a study of yellow fever vaccine responses in identical twins.

What was sequenced was CD4+ T cells sorted from blood. Receptor source: a woman aged 18 to 35 in good health.

This clonotype was seen more than once but under ten times. This chain links TRBV27 with TRBJ2-7, with 9 bases aligning to TRBD2. Germline V CDR1 and CDR2: MNHEY, SMNVEV (reference sequence). The trim removed 2 bases at V and 3 bases at J, leaving 8 bases unmatched. The CDR3 runs 16 residues. The CDR3, as DNA: TGTGCCAGCAGTTTAACTACGGGACTAGCAGGCTACGAGCAGTACTTC. Protein product: CASSLTTGLAGYEQYF.

The chain recombines TRBV24-1 with TRBJ2-1; tentatively, D is TRBD1 (7 bases). Germline V gene sequence: CDR1 KGHDR, CDR2 SFDVKD. The CDR3 is 14 amino acids. V was clipped by 4 bases and J by 8 bases, with 14 bases between them. CDR3 loop: CATSEPGQRDEQFF. CDR3 DNA sequence: TGTGCCACCAGTGAACCGGGACAGCGGGATGAGCAGTTCTTC.

This clonotype was seen a single time. This chain links TRBV27 with TRBJ2-7, with D tentatively TRBD2 (6 bases). The germline V gene encodes CDR1 MNHEY and CDR2 SMNVEV (reference sequence). With 3 bases removed from V and 4 bases from J, the gap between germline ends came to 13 bases. The CDR3 is 14 residues long. The CDR3 is CASSFAGPWYEQYF. The CDR3 DNA sequence: TGTGCCAGCAGTTTTGCGGGGCCATGGTACGAGCAGTACTTC.

The V gene is TRBV6-1, the J gene TRBJ1-4; no clear D. Per the germline V gene, CDR1 is MNHNS and CDR2 is SASEGT. The CDR3 consists of 13 residues. V lost 5 bases and J 8 bases, leaving 12 bases between the germline ends. The CDR3: CASSRTVVEKLFF. The CDR3 DNA follows: TGTGCCAGCAGTAGGACCGTTGTGGAAAAACTGTTTTTT.

This rearrangement joins TRBV5-6 to TRBJ2-2; 10 bases fit TRBD1. J lost 3 bases, V lost 1 base, and 3 bases had no gene match. Germline V lookup: CDR1 SGHDT, CDR2 YYEEEE. The CDR3 is 16 residues long. The CDR3 here is CASSLTTGGDTGELFF. The CDR3 nucleotides are TGTGCCAGCAGCTTGACGACAGGGGGCGACACCGGGGAGCTGTTTTTT.

To note about this clonotype: Germline and junction disagree at one end, which may indicate a read error. The genes are TRBV20-1 and TRBJ2-5; 9 nucleotides match TRBD1. Germline CDR1 reads DFQATT; CDR2 reads SNEGSKA (reference sequence). This CDR3 is 16 amino acids long. Here the CDR3 reads CCADHQNRGRSETQYF. CDR3 DNA sequence: TGCTGTGCCGACCACCAAAACAGGGGGCGGTCGGAGACCCAGTACTTC.

V is TRBV4-1 and J is TRBJ2-1; TRBD2 matches at 9 bases. The CDR3 runs 16 residues. The germline V gene has CDR1 MGHRA and CDR2 YSYEKL. The junction had 3 bases not matched to a gene; V was cut back by 1 base and J by 2 bases. The DNA of the CDR3 is TGCGCCAGCAGCCAAGGCGCGGGGGGGCCCTACAATGAGCAGTTCTTC. Translation: CASSQGAGGPYNEQFF.

The table lists this clonotype with a few counts. The rearrangement links TRBV12-3 or TRBV12-4 to TRBJ1-1; no definite D call. The CDR3 runs 13 residues. Trimming pared 6 bases from V and 5 bases from J, leaving 13 bases between. CDR3 DNA: TGTGCCAGCAGGGGCCGAGATGCAACTGAAGCTTTCTTT. Its translation is CASRGRDATEAFF.

In this sample, this clonotype turned up once. V gene TRBV27 combines with J gene TRBJ2-5, with D perhaps matching TRBD1 (5 bases). The V and J ends lost 1 base and 2 bases respectively, with 8 bases between them. CDR1 is MNHEY, CDR2 SMNVEV, per germline (reference sequence). This CDR3 contains 14 residues. The CDR3 sequence: CASSLLGPQETQYF. The CDR3 nucleotides read TGTGCCAGCAGTTTATTGGGGCCTCAAGAGACCCAGTACTTC.

This clonotype was seen a few times. The chain recombines TRBV5-5 with TRBJ2-1, with no clear D. Trimming stripped 1 base from V and 7 bases from J, with 9 bases between. The V gene's germline CDR1 is SGHKS and CDR2 YYEKEE (reference sequence). This CDR3 has 13 residues. CDR3 bases: TGTGCCAGCAGCTTGATGGCGGTTAATGAGCAGTTCTTC. Protein product: CASSLMAVNEQFF.

This clonotype has only a few counts. CDR3 nucleotides: TGCGCCAGCAGCTTGGGGGAGATTGGACAAGAGACCCAGTACTTC. Protein sequence: CASSLGEIGQETQYF. The J gene is TRBJ2-5, the V gene TRBV5-1, with D perhaps TRBD2 (5 bases). V lost 0 bases and J 2 bases, leaving 11 bases between the germline ends. The CDR3 is 15 amino acids. Germline CDR1 reads SGHRS; CDR2 reads YFSETQ.

A few counts support this clonotype. V gene TRBV20-1 combines with J gene TRBJ2-7; D is perhaps TRBD1 or TRBD2 (5 bases each). CDR1 is DFQATT, CDR2 SNEGSKA, per germline (reference sequence). Trimming took off 3 bases at V and 7 bases at J, with 19 bases between the two ends. This CDR3 is 14 amino acids long. The DNA for the CDR3 is TGCAGTGCTAGCCCCGGGGTAGGGACCGGGGAGCAGTACGTC. Amino acids: CSASPGVGTGEQYV.

This chain links TRBV7-9 with TRBJ2-5; D may be TRBD2 (7 bases). Per the germline V gene, CDR1 is SEHNR and CDR2 is FQNEAQ (reference sequence). Deletions cut 2 bases from V and 5 bases from J, with 18 bases between. The CDR3 is 16 residues long. The CDR3 sequence is CASSLYGGLQGETQYF. For the CDR3, the DNA is TGTGCCAGCAGCTTATACGGGGGGCTCCAAGGGGAGACCCAGTACTTC.

This clonotype was seen a few times. The V and J genes are TRBV10-3 and TRBJ1-1; D is unclear. CDR1 ENHRY and CDR2 SYGVKD come from the germline V gene. The ends were cut back, 2 bases at V and 5 bases at J, with 6 bases in the middle. There are 12 residues in the CDR3. The CDR3 bases are TGTGCCATCAGTGAGAAAGGGACTGAAGCTTTCTTT. It codes for CAISEKGTEAFF.

This chain links TRBV29-1 with TRBJ2-1; TRBD1 is a possible D gene (5 bases). Germline V CDR1 and CDR2: SQVTM, ANQGSEA. The CDR3 loop spans 14 amino acids. V gave up 1 base and J gave up 7 bases, with 14 bases separating them. The CDR3 sequence: CSVEAQGIWNEQFF. DNA for the CDR3: TGCAGCGTTGAAGCCCAGGGAATTTGGAATGAGCAGTTCTTC.

In its sample, this clonotype was seen a few times. The chain employs TRBV5-1 and TRBJ2-5; 9 bases line up with TRBD1. In germline, CDR1 is SGHRS, CDR2 YFSETQ. V shed 0 bases and J 5 bases; nucleotides not matched to a gene: 5. The CDR3 contains 15 residues. CDR3 region: CASSLEGTGTETQYF. The CDR3 DNA sequence: TGCGCCAGCAGCTTGGAGGGGACAGGGACGGAGACCCAGTACTTC. Variable domain in full (rest from reference TRBV5-1 and TRBJ2-5): KAGVTQTPRYLIKTRGQQVTLSCSPISGHRSVSWYQQTPGQGLQFLFEYFSETQRNKGNFPGRFSGRQFSNSRSEMNVSTLELGDSALYLCASSLEGTGTETQYFGPGTRLLVL.

This clonotype was seen a few times. The chain links TRBV2 to TRBJ2-6; no clear D gene. This CDR3 is 15 amino acids long. In germline, CDR1 is SNHLY, CDR2 FYNNEI. The V and J ends lost 7 bases and 3 bases respectively, with 13 bases between them. The CDR3 spells CASTTEIGGANVLTF. In nucleotides, the CDR3 is TGTGCCAGCACTACGGAGATAGGTGGGGCCAACGTCCTGACTTTC.

The chain has TRBV27 and TRBJ2-1; D is undetermined. CDR3 length equals 13 residues. Looked up from germline, CDR1 is MNHEY and CDR2 is SMNVEV (reference sequence). Trimming removed 8 bases at V and 3 bases at J, with 11 bases between. Written as DNA, the CDR3 is TGTGCCAGCTTATCCATACTCTACAATGAGCAGTTCTTC. It codes for CASLSILYNEQFF.

In its sample, this clonotype was seen a few times. The J gene is TRBJ2-7, the V gene TRBV3-1; TRBD2 matches 10 bases. J was trimmed by 7 bases and V by 1 base; bases with no gene match: 13. The V gene's germline CDR1 is LGHDT and CDR2 YNNKEL (reference sequence). The CDR3 is made up of 17 amino acids. The CDR3 reads CASSQGGSSGRPWEQYF. The CDR3 DNA is TGTGCCAGCAGCCAAGGGGGATCTAGCGGGAGACCCTGGGAGCAGTACTTC.